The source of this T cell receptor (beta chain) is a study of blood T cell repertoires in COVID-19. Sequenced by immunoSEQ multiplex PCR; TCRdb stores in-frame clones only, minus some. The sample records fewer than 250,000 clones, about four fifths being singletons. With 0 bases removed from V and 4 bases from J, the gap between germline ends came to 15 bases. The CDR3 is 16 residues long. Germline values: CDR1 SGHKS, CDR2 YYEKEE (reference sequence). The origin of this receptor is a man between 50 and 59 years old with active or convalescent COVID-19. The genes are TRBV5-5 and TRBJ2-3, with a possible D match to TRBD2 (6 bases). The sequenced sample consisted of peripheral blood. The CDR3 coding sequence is TGTGCCAGCAGCTTGGGGTCCCCCAGGGAGGCAGATACGCAGTATTTT. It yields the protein CASSLGSPREADTQYF.